This TCR beta chain was found in a study of blood T cells in healthy people across ages. Turning to this clonotype: One end of the junction varies from germline; a read error may be responsible.

It was with a sample-barcoded 5' primer and a J-beta primer mix that a second PCR of roughly 7 to 12 cycles was run. TCRdb re-called the 5' RACE reads with MiXCR, one entry per CDR3 protein. This sample has around 800,000 distinct CDR3 sequences, with 20% to 30% found just once. The data also belong to a second study, concerning T cells of mothers and their children.

Sequencing was done on a sample of blood. The clonotype comes from a boy aged 5-17 years in good health.

The CDR3 region is CASSSLTNERFF. The DNA for the CDR3 is TGTGCCAGCAGTTCCCTCACTAATGAGCGGTTCTTC. This chain links TRBV27 with TRBJ2-1; D is unresolved. CDR1 is MNHEY, CDR2 SMNVEV, per germline (reference sequence). The CDR3 is 12 residues long.